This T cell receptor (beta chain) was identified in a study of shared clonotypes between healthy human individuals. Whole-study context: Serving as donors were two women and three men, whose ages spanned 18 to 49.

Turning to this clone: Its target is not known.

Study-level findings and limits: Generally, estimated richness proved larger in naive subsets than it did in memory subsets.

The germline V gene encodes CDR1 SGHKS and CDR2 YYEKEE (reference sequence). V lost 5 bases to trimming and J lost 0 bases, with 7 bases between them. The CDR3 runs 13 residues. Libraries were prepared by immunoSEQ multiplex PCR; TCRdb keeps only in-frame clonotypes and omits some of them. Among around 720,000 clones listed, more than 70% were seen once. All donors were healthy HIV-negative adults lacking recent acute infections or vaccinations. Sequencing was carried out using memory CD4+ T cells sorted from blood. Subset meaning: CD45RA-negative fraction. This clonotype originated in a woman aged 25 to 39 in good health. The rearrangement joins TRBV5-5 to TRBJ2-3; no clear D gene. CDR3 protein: CASRTFSTDTQYF. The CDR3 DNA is TGTGCCAGCAGAACGTTCAGCACAGATACGCAGTATTTT.